What follows are 20 T cell receptor beta chains derived from one specimen sequenced in a study of blood T cell repertoires in COVID-19. The table came from immunoSEQ multiplex PCR; TCRdb's copy has only in-frame clones and leaves some out. Here the sample spans about 140,000 clones, roughly 85% being singletons. Material: peripheral blood. These receptors originate from a man aged 55 to 70 with acute or convalescent COVID-19.

The sample holds one count of this clone. The chain employs TRBV6-5 and TRBJ2-3, with 8 bases aligning to TRBD2. Germline V gives CDR1 MNHEY, CDR2 SVGAGI. The CDR3 runs to 13 residues. V was clipped by 7 bases and J by 9 bases; unmatched bases: 9. The CDR3 DNA is TGTGCCAGCAACCCCACGGGGGGGCGAACGCAGTATTTT. Its translation is CASNPTGGRTQYF.

The chain recombines TRBV10-3 with TRBJ1-1; weak D call: TRBD1 (6 bases). In germline, CDR1 is ENHRY, CDR2 SYGVKD. This CDR3 contains 15 residues. Trimming cost V 2 bases and J 1 base, with 11 bases left between them. CDR3 nucleotides: TGTGCCATCAGTGAGCAAGGACAGTCGAACACTGAAGCTTTCTTT. Its protein product is CAISEQGQSNTEAFF.

This chain uses TRBV6-2 or TRBV6-3 with TRBJ2-7; no firm D call. Germline V lookup: CDR1 MNHEY, CDR2 SVGEGT. The V end was cut by 6 bases, the J end by 0 bases, with 15 bases between. The CDR3 covers 15 residues. The CDR3 nucleotides are TGTGCCAGCAGCCATGGGCGACCACACTCCTACGAGCAGTACTTC. Translated, it gives CASSHGRPHSYEQYF.

The CDR3 DNA reads as TGCGCCAGCAGCCAGAGGGTCGGCTACGAGCAGTACTTC. This codes for CASSQRVGYEQYF. The gene calls are TRBV4-3 and TRBJ2-7; D is possibly TRBD2 (5 bases). The germline V gene has CDR1 LGHNA and CDR2 YSLEER. Trimming left V 3 bases short and J 3 bases short, with 9 bases between. There are 13 residues in the CDR3.

V usage is TRBV6-5 and J usage is TRBJ2-3; 7 positions match TRBD2. The germline gives CDR1 MNHEY, CDR2 SVGAGI. Germline trimming cut 6 bases from V and 7 bases from J; bases unmatched to any gene: 13. The CDR3 is 15 amino acids. The CDR3: CASRQSGGDRNTQYF. The CDR3 DNA reads as TGTGCCAGCAGGCAGAGTGGGGGGGATCGGAATACGCAGTATTTT.

The chain joins TRBV10-1 to TRBJ1-2; D possibly corresponds to TRBD1 (5 bases). Trimming took off 5 bases at V and 3 bases at J, with 19 bases between the two ends. CDR1 and CDR2 (germline): WNHNN, SYGVQD (reference sequence). There are 16 residues in the CDR3. CDR3 DNA sequence: TGCGCCAGCAGTAAGATATGGGGACGGGGGGACTATGGCTACACCTTC. It translates to CASSKIWGRGDYGYTF.

The chain links TRBV5-4 to TRBJ2-3; 7 bases match TRBD1. The junction had 3 bases not matched to a gene; V was cut back by 2 bases and J by 9 bases. The V gene's germline CDR1 is SGHNT and CDR2 YYREEE (reference sequence). This CDR3 is 12 amino acids long. The CDR3 spells CASSFDRATQYF. The CDR3 DNA reads as TGTGCCAGCAGCTTCGACAGGGCAACGCAGTATTTT.

The genes are TRBV5-6 and TRBJ2-7; D is possibly TRBD2 (6 bases). V lost 2 bases to trimming and J lost 5 bases, with 11 bases between them. The CDR3 length is 13 residues. Per germline, CDR1 SGHDT and CDR2 YYEEEE. CDR3 sequence reads: CASSLGGVNEQYF. Here the CDR3 DNA reads TGTGCCAGCAGCTTAGGAGGGGTTAACGAGCAGTACTTC.

Only a few counts were recorded for this clone. This sequence joins TRBV6-6 and TRBJ2-7, with 7 bases that match TRBD2. The CDR3 is 15 residues long. Germline CDR1 and CDR2: MNHNY and SVGAGI (reference sequence). The junction had 7 bases not matched to a gene; V was cut back by 2 bases and J by 3 bases. The chain's CDR3 is CASSYHPSGNYEQYF. DNA for the CDR3: TGTGCCAGCAGTTACCATCCTAGCGGAAACTACGAGCAGTACTTC.

The J gene is TRBJ2-7, the V gene TRBV27, with D perhaps matching TRBD1 (6 bases). CDR1 and CDR2 from the germline V gene are MNHEY and SMNVEV (reference sequence). CDR3 length: 16 residues. Trimming removed 2 bases at V and 1 base at J, with 15 bases between. CDR3 sequence (DNA): TGTGCCAGCAGTTTAAATTTTGCAGGGGCATCCTACGAGCAGTACTTC. Its translation: CASSLNFAGASYEQYF.

The genes are TRBV5-1 and TRBJ1-1; D remains ambiguous. The CDR3 spans 14 residues. CDR1 and CDR2 (germline): SGHRS, YFSETQ. The V end lost 0 bases, the J end lost 0 bases, and 6 bases lay between the germline ends. The CDR3 reads CASSLGIVNTEAFF. The CDR3 DNA follows: TGCGCCAGCAGCTTGGGTATCGTGAACACTGAAGCTTTCTTT. Drawing the rest from reference TRBV5-1 and TRBJ1-1, the complete variable domain is KAGVTQTPRYLIKTRGQQVTLSCSPISGHRSVSWYQQTPGQGLQFLFEYFSETQRNKGNFPGRFSGRQFSNSRSEMNVSTLELGDSALYLCASSLGIVNTEAFFGQGTRLTVV.

V is TRBV5-1 and J is TRBJ2-5, with 8 bases identical to TRBD2. CDR1 and CDR2 (germline): SGHRS, YFSETQ. The ends lost 0 bases at V and 5 bases at J; junction bases unmatched: 12. The CDR3 consists of 17 residues. The CDR3 sequence: CASSLGGTSGGGETQYF. The CDR3 DNA reads as TGCGCCAGCAGCTTGGGCGGTACTAGCGGAGGGGGGGAGACCCAGTACTTC.

About this clone: Other DNA sequences in this sample translate to the same CDR3. The CDR3 sequence: CASSRGQGAGTGELFF. The CDR3 nucleotides read TGTGCCAGTAGTAGGGGACAGGGGGCGGGCACCGGGGAGCTGTTTTTT. This chain joins TRBV19 and TRBJ2-2; 12 bases line up with TRBD1. Germline assignment: CDR1 LNHDA and CDR2 SQIVND (reference sequence). Unmatched junction bases numbered 4, after V lost 4 bases and J lost 4 bases. This CDR3 region has 16 residues. The whole variable domain, remainder taken from reference TRBV19 and TRBJ2-2, is DGGITQSPKYLFRKEGQNVTLSCEQNLNHDAMYWYRQDPGQGLRLIYYSQIVNDFQKGDIAEGYSVSREKKESFPLTVTSAQKNPTAFYLCASSRGQGAGTGELFFGEGSRLTVL.

This clone was detected a few times. This chain connects TRBV29-1 to TRBJ2-3, with D possibly matching TRBD2 (6 bases). Germline V lookup: CDR1 SQVTM, CDR2 ANQGSEA. V was cut by 7 bases and J by 7 bases, with 15 bases left in between. CDR3 length equals 12 residues. The CDR3 sequence is CSAGERANTQYF. The CDR3 DNA reads TGCAGCGCTGGTGAGCGGGCGAATACGCAGTATTTT.

This chain links TRBV27 with TRBJ2-4; 8 bases match TRBD1. Germline-derived CDR1 and CDR2 are MNHEY and SMNVEV (reference sequence). V shed 3 bases, J shed 7 bases, and the junction held 8 bases outside the gene matches. The CDR3 extends over 15 amino acids. CDR3 region: CASSFSAGGWNIQYF. The CDR3, as DNA: TGTGCCAGCAGTTTTTCGGCAGGGGGCTGGAACATTCAGTACTTC.

This rearrangement joins TRBV19 to TRBJ1-2; 10 nucleotides line up with TRBD1. V shed 4 bases, J shed 8 bases, and the junction held 4 bases outside the gene matches. There are 13 residues in the CDR3. CDR1 and CDR2 from the germline V gene are LNHDA and SQIVND (reference sequence). The CDR3 sequence is CASSTGTGVGYTF. The CDR3 region has the DNA TGTGCCAGTAGTACCGGGACAGGGGTCGGCTACACCTTC.

The chain employs TRBV28 and TRBJ2-7; 7 bases are shared with TRBD1. CDR1 MDHEN and CDR2 SYDVKM come from the germline V gene. CDR3 length: 14 amino acids. V lost 8 bases to trimming and J lost 0 bases; unmatched junction nucleotides: 7. The CDR3 here is CASRGQQISYEQYF. The CDR3 DNA sequence: TGTGCCAGCCGGGGACAGCAGATCTCCTACGAGCAGTACTTC.

The chain is built from TRBV6-1 and TRBJ1-2; 7 nucleotides agree with TRBD1. The trim removed 2 bases at V and 1 base at J, leaving 10 bases unmatched. The V gene's germline CDR1 is MNHNS and CDR2 SASEGT. There are 17 residues in the CDR3. Here the CDR3 reads CASSESLGQELNYGYTF. For the CDR3, the DNA is TGTGCCAGCAGTGAATCCCTCGGACAGGAACTTAACTATGGCTACACCTTC.

This clone was seen a handful of times. This chain links TRBV9 with TRBJ2-7; 8 bases are shared with TRBD1. CDR1 and CDR2 from the germline V gene are SGDLS and YYNGEE. Trimming at V came to 2 bases and at J to 7 bases, leaving 5 bases not matched to a gene. This CDR3 contains 13 residues. CDR3 nucleotide sequence: TGTGCCAGCAGCGTCGGACAGGGTAGAGAGCAGTACTTC. This translates into CASSVGQGREQYF.

This clone occurred a few times. The chain has TRBV7-9 and TRBJ1-4; D is possibly TRBD1 (5 bases). V gave up 5 bases and J gave up 10 bases, with 17 bases separating them. The germline gives CDR1 SEHNR, CDR2 FQNEAQ (reference sequence). The CDR3 has 14 residues. The CDR3 sequence is CASSLGTASGKLFF. For the CDR3, the DNA is TGTGCCAGCAGCCTGGGGACTGCGAGTGGAAAACTGTTTTTT.